This is a list of T cell receptor beta chains from one sample in a study of low-dose radiotherapy and immunotherapy resistance in tumors. TCRdb re-derived calls from the reads in MiXCR, one entry per CDR3 protein. The profile shows about 64,000 distinct CDR3 sequences, more than 20% of them singletons. This material consisted of PBMCs, taken before treatment. The source is a male donor with rectosigmoid adenocarcinoma. CDR3s include the opening cysteine and the closing phenylalanine or tryptophan. The D gene is left open where the match is weak. Size is omitted from some rows. Given values are once, few, many or a class for expanded clones.

>TRBV5-6|many|TRBD1|TRBJ2-7
CASSLWTGPYEQYF
TGTGCCAGCAGCTTGTGGACAGGGCCCTACGAGCAGTACTTC
>TRBV7-9|many|.|TRBJ2-1
CASSLIARTYNEQFF
TGTGCCAGCAGCTTAATAGCGCGAACCTACAATGAGCAGTTCTTC
>TRBV9|many|.|TRBJ2-2
CASSAYGGELFF
TGTGCCAGCAGCGCTTACGGCGGGGAGCTGTTTTTT
>TRBV28|many|TRBD1|TRBJ2-1
CASRRDRGHNEQFF
TGTGCCAGCAGGCGGGACAGGGGCCACAATGAGCAGTTCTTC
>TRBV6-2/TRBV6-3|few|TRBD2|TRBJ2-3
CASSYELAGGTDTQYF
TGTGCCAGCAGTTACGAGCTAGCGGGAGGCACAGATACGCAGTATTTT
>TRBV20-1|many|.|TRBJ2-3
CSAGKAPSSTDTQYF
TGCAGTGCCGGAAAAGCGCCCTCGAGTACAGATACGCAGTATTTT
>TRBV12-3/TRBV12-4|many|TRBD1|TRBJ2-2
CASSPRGQGNTGELFF
TGTGCCAGCAGTCCTCGGGGACAGGGGAACACCGGGGAGCTGTTTTTT
>TRBV7-9|many|TRBD2|TRBJ2-3
CASSDGQGRTSGRGDTQYF
TGTGCCAGCAGCGACGGACAGGGTCGGACTAGCGGGAGAGGAGATACGCAGTATTTT
>TRBV7-2|many|.|TRBJ1-5
CASSFNSRGSGQPQHF
TGTGCCAGCAGCTTTAACTCGAGGGGCTCGGGTCAGCCCCAGCATTTT
>TRBV4-3|many|TRBD1|TRBJ1-4
CASSPQGAPQKLFF
TGCGCCAGCAGCCCCCAGGGGGCGCCTCAAAAACTGTTTTTT
>TRBV5-4|many|.|TRBJ1-2
CASSGTDNYGYTF
TGTGCCAGCTCGGGGACGGATAACTATGGCTACACCTTC
>TRBV28|medium-sized|TRBD2|TRBJ2-7
CASSFGRRLAESSYEQYF
TGTGCCAGCAGTTTCGGCAGAAGACTAGCGGAGAGCTCCTACGAGCAGTACTTC
>TRBV18|many|TRBD1|TRBJ2-7
CASSPGTGGYYEQYF
TGTGCCAGCTCACCGGGGACAGGGGGCTACTACGAGCAGTACTTC
>TRBV28|many|TRBD1|TRBJ2-7
CASSETGLYEQYF
TGTGCCAGCTCAGAGACAGGGTTGTACGAGCAGTACTTC
>TRBV7-2|many|.|TRBJ1-5
CASSLVLYGGSNQPQHF
TGTGCCAGCAGCTTAGTTTTATACGGGGGTAGCAATCAGCCCCAGCATTTT
>TRBV5-6|many|.|TRBJ1-1
CASSGDARWSEAFF
TGTGCCAGCAGCGGGGACGCCCGGTGGTCTGAAGCTTTCTTT
>TRBV14|many|.|TRBJ2-1
CASSPPGVFRDNEQFF
TGTGCCAGCAGCCCTCCGGGGGTCTTTCGGGACAATGAGCAGTTCTTC
>TRBV6-1|.|TRBD1|TRBJ1-5
CASSWGQLNQPQHF
TGTGCCAGCAGCTGGGGACAGCTCAATCAGCCCCAGCATTTT
>TRBV29-1|many|.|TRBJ2-3
CSVVGQLLTDTQYF
TGCAGCGTTGTGGGTCAGCTACTCACAGATACGCAGTATTTT
>TRBV19|many|TRBD1|TRBJ2-2
CASSRTGSNTGELFF
TGTGCCAGTAGTCGGACAGGCTCGAACACCGGGGAGCTGTTTTTT
>TRBV6-2/TRBV6-3|.|.|TRBJ2-2
CASRRTGYGELFF
TGTGCCAGCAGAAGGACGGGATACGGGGAGCTGTTTTTT
>TRBV12-3/TRBV12-4|many|.|TRBJ2-3
CASRIWGSDTQYF
TGTGCCAGCAGGATCTGGGGCTCAGATACGCAGTATTTT
>TRBV30|.|TRBD1|TRBJ2-1
CAWDRGFDEQFF
TGTGCCTGGGACAGGGGATTCGATGAGCAGTTCTTC
>TRBV4-1|.|.|TRBJ2-2
CASSQGLNTGELFF
TGCGCCAGCAGCCAGGGACTGAACACCGGGGAGCTGTTTTTT
>TRBV5-6|many|.|TRBJ2-5
CASSSIGGETQYF
TGTGCCAGCAGCTCTATCGGAGGGGAGACCCAGTACTTC
>TRBV7-9|many|TRBD2|TRBJ2-1
CASRTSGNNEQFF
TGTGCCAGCAGGACTAGCGGGAACAATGAGCAGTTCTTC
>TRBV5-6|many|TRBD1|TRBJ1-5
CASSLYQGVQPQHF
TGTGCCAGCAGCTTGTACCAGGGGGTGCAGCCCCAGCATTTT
>TRBV28|many|.|TRBJ1-5
CASSLVGGLDNQPQHF
TGTGCCAGCAGCCTTGTCGGGGGGTTGGACAATCAGCCCCAGCATTTT
>TRBV6-1|.|TRBD2|TRBJ2-5
CASSYSQREGGIQETQYF
TGTGCCAGCAGTTACTCCCAGCGGGAGGGAGGAATCCAAGAGACCCAGTACTTC
>TRBV4-1|many|.|TRBJ2-7
CASSQSLSPGGLGSYEQYF
TGCGCCAGCAGCCAATCTCTGAGTCCAGGGGGACTTGGGTCCTACGAGCAGTACTTC
>TRBV18|.|.|TRBJ1-5
CASSPFVTENQPQHF
TGTGCCAGCTCACCATTTGTCACAGAAAATCAGCCCCAGCATTTT
>TRBV28|.|TRBD2|TRBJ2-7
CASTKGGLAGNYEQYF
TGTGCCAGCACCAAAGGGGGGCTAGCGGGGAACTACGAGCAGTACTTC
>TRBV5-5|many|.|TRBJ2-7
CASSLVPGYEQYF
TGTGCCAGCAGCTTGGTCCCGGGCTACGAGCAGTACTTC
>TRBV11-2|.|.|TRBJ2-7
CASSLEGPTYEQYF
TGTGCCAGCAGCTTAGAGGGGCCGACCTACGAGCAGTACTTC
>TRBV6-2/TRBV6-3|few|.|TRBJ1-1
CASSYFGSEAFF
TGTGCCAGCAGTTACTTCGGATCTGAAGCTTTCTTT
>TRBV29-1|many|.|TRBJ2-7
CSVRGQTSSYEQYF
TGCAGCGTGCGGGGACAGACGAGCTCCTACGAGCAGTACTTC
>TRBV12-3/TRBV12-4|many|TRBD1|TRBJ2-1
CASSARTGNYNEQFF
TGTGCCAGCAGTGCCCGGACAGGGAACTACAATGAGCAGTTCTTC
>TRBV2|many|.|TRBJ1-4
CASTPGLVANEKLFF
TGTGCCAGCACGCCAGGGCTAGTGGCTAATGAAAAACTGTTTTTT
>TRBV27|.|.|TRBJ2-2
CASSLSNTGELFF
TGTGCCAGCAGTTTATCTAACACCGGGGAGCTGTTTTTT
>TRBV13|.|.|TRBJ1-1
CASSEAGGVRYTEAFF
TGTGCCAGCAGTGAAGCCGGCGGGGTCAGGTACACTGAAGCTTTCTTT
>TRBV10-2|many|.|TRBJ2-5
CASSVSQETQYF
TGCGCCAGCAGTGTCAGTCAAGAGACCCAGTACTTC
>TRBV6-1|many|.|TRBJ2-7
CASSDPGNYEQYF
TGTGCCAGCAGTGATCCCGGAAACTACGAGCAGTACTTC
>TRBV5-1|.|.|TRBJ2-5
CASSPPGVQETQYF
TGCGCCAGCAGCCCCCCGGGGGTTCAAGAGACCCAGTACTTC
>TRBV28|many|.|TRBJ1-5
CASSLGVRGGGNQPQHF
TGTGCCAGCAGTTTGGGTGTCAGGGGCGGAGGCAATCAGCCCCAGCATTTT
>TRBV28|.|.|TRBJ2-2
CASSLGLNGELFF
TGTGCCAGCAGTTTAGGTCTAAACGGGGAGCTGTTTTTT
>TRBV7-8|.|TRBD2|TRBJ2-7
CASSLVSTSGKTYEQYF
TGTGCCAGCAGCTTAGTATCCACTAGCGGGAAGACCTACGAGCAGTACTTC
>TRBV19|many|.|TRBJ2-5
CASIGRGGETQYF
TGTGCCAGTATAGGGCGGGGCGGTGAGACCCAGTACTTC
>TRBV7-2|.|.|TRBJ2-6
CASRYERSGANVLTF
TGTGCCAGCAGATATGAGCGGTCTGGGGCCAACGTCCTGACTTTC
>TRBV7-2|many|.|TRBJ2-1
CASSLAGAGSSYNEQFF
TGTGCCAGCAGCTTAGCGGGGGCGGGAAGCTCCTACAATGAGCAGTTCTTC
>TRBV28|.|.|TRBJ2-7
CASAEGVEQYF
TGTGCCAGCGCCGAGGGGGTCGAGCAGTACTTC
>TRBV29-1|many|.|TRBJ2-5
CSVGAETRETQYF
TGCAGCGTTGGGGCAGAAACCCGGGAGACCCAGTACTTC
>TRBV3-1|.|TRBD2|TRBJ2-5
CASSHSESGGQETQYF
TGTGCCAGCAGCCACTCAGAGAGCGGGGGACAAGAGACCCAGTACTTC
>TRBV4-1|.|TRBD2|TRBJ2-3
CASSHPGLAGGPSDTQYF
TGCGCCAGCAGCCATCCGGGACTAGCGGGAGGGCCGTCAGATACGCAGTATTTT
>TRBV19|few|.|TRBJ1-6
CASSPAGTSSVPLHF
TGTGCCAGTAGTCCCGCCGGGACATCCTCGGTGCCCCTCCACTTT
>TRBV7-6|many|TRBD1|TRBJ1-6
CASSWTGDGDSPLHF
TGTGCCAGCAGTTGGACAGGGGACGGGGATTCACCCCTCCACTTT
>TRBV6-2/TRBV6-3|few|TRBD1|TRBJ2-3
CASRRGHRITDTQYF
TGTGCCAGCCGCAGGGGGCACAGAATCACAGATACGCAGTATTTT
>TRBV6-5|many|.|TRBJ1-5
CAASPGRNQPQHF
TGTGCCGCGTCGCCCGGGAGAAATCAGCCCCAGCATTTT
>TRBV6-2/TRBV6-3|many|TRBD2|TRBJ2-5
CPDRTSGRGPSAKTQYF
TGTCCCGACCGGACTAGCGGGAGAGGTCCGTCCGCAAAGACCCAGTACTTC
>TRBV9|many|.|TRBJ2-5
CASSVLGGAETQYF
TGTGCCAGCAGCGTATTAGGAGGGGCGGAGACCCAGTACTTC
>TRBV6-5|many|TRBD1|TRBJ1-1
CASSYSGRGPNTEAFF
TGTGCCAGCAGTTACTCGGGCAGGGGGCCGAACACTGAAGCTTTCTTT